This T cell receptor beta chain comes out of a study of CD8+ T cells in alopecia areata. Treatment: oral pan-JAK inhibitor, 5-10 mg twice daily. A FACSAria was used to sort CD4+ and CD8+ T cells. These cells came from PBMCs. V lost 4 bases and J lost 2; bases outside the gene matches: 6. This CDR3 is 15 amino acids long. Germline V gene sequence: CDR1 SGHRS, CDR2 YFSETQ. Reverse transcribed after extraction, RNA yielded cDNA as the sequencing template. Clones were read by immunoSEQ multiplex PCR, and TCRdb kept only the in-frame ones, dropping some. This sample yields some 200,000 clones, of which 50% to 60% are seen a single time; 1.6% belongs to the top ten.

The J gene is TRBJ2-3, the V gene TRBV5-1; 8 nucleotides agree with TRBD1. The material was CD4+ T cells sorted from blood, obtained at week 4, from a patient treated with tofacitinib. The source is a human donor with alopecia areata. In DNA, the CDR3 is TGCGCCAGCAGCATGGGGGACAGGAACACAGATACGCAGTATTTT. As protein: CASSMGDRNTDTQYF.